The 24 T cell receptor beta chains reported below all come from one sample, sequenced in a study of cytomegalovirus exposure and HLA in healthy donors. PCR involved 60 Vbeta and 13 Jbeta primers. The assay was immunoSEQ multiplex PCR, and TCRdb's table has in-frame clones only and misses some. The sample has 150,000 to 200,000 clones, around 75% seen once. The specimen sequenced was PBMCs. These receptors were collected from a man aged 18 to 30 in good health and CMV-seropositive.

V is TRBV20-1 and J is TRBJ1-1; unclear D gene. The V gene's germline CDR1 is DFQATT and CDR2 SNEGSKA (reference sequence). V was trimmed by 8 bases and J by 10 bases, leaving 17 bases between them. CDR3 length equals 11 residues. CDR3 loop: CSLARNGRAFF. The CDR3 coding sequence is TGCAGTCTAGCCCGGAACGGGAGAGCTTTCTTT.

This clone was recorded once. This chain links TRBV5-1 with TRBJ2-2; 11 bases match TRBD2. V shed 0 bases, J shed 5 bases, and the junction held 3 bases outside the gene matches. CDR3 length equals 16 residues. The germline V gene encodes CDR1 SGHRS and CDR2 YFSETQ. Here the CDR3 reads CASSLELAGVTGELFF. The DNA of the CDR3 is TGCGCCAGCAGCTTGGAACTAGCGGGGGTTACCGGGGAGCTGTTTTTT.

The rearrangement links TRBV13 to TRBJ1-2; D is undetermined. Looked up from germline, CDR1 is PRHDT and CDR2 is FYEKMQ (reference sequence). V was trimmed by 5 bases and J by 0 bases, leaving 16 bases between them. The CDR3 length is 16 residues. The CDR3 bases are TGTGCCAGCAGCGCTACTGGACCGGAGGCTAACTATGGCTACACCTTC. This gives the protein CASSATGPEANYGYTF.

The chain employs TRBV7-2 and TRBJ1-6; D remains ambiguous. The germline CDR1 and CDR2 sequences are SGHTA and FQGNSA. CDR3 length equals 14 residues. V lost 1 base, J lost 6 bases, and 7 bases lay in between. CDR3 region: CASSLGQVNSPLHF. For the CDR3, the DNA is TGTGCCAGCAGCTTAGGGCAGGTTAATTCACCCCTCCACTTT.

The rearrangement joins TRBV15 to TRBJ2-6; a possible D gene is TRBD1 (6 bases). Germline values: CDR1 LNHNV, CDR2 YYDKDF (reference sequence). Trimming removed 5 bases at V and 4 bases at J, with 15 bases between. The CDR3 covers 16 residues. CDR3 amino acids: CATSGLTGTGANVLTF. The CDR3 DNA is TGTGCCACCAGCGGCCTTACAGGGACGGGGGCCAACGTCCTGACTTTC.

This chain connects TRBV28 to TRBJ1-5; 9 nucleotides line up with TRBD1. This CDR3 comprises 15 residues. After removal of 5 bases from V and 7 bases from J, the junction contained 9 bases not matched to a gene. The germline gives CDR1 MDHEN, CDR2 SYDVKM. The CDR3 loop is CASSMLQGAGQPQHF. The CDR3 coding sequence is TGTGCCAGCAGTATGTTACAGGGGGCCGGGCAGCCCCAGCATTTT.

The rearrangement links TRBV7-2 to TRBJ2-4, with 7 bases lining up with TRBD1. Per the germline V gene, CDR1 is SGHTA and CDR2 is FQGNSA. The CDR3 is made up of 14 amino acids. Unmatched junction bases numbered 5, after V lost 5 bases and J lost 4 bases. For the CDR3, the DNA is TGTGCCAGCAGCACCGGGACAGCTAAAAACATTCAGTACTTC. It is translated as CASSTGTAKNIQYF.

This clone was seen a single time. The chain carries TRBV20-1 and TRBJ2-1; D is unclear. CDR1 and CDR2 (germline): DFQATT, SNEGSKA (reference sequence). The CDR3 is 11 residues long. Trimming removed 4 bases at V and 7 bases at J, with 8 bases between. CDR3 nucleotide sequence: TGCAGTGCTACCCCATTGAATGAGCAGTTCTTC. This codes for CSATPLNEQFF.

The chain is built from TRBV9 and TRBJ2-2; 10 bases map to TRBD1. The germline CDR1 and CDR2 sequences are SGDLS and YYNGEE. The CDR3 consists of 16 residues. J was trimmed by 6 bases and V by 0 bases; bases with no gene match: 5. The DNA of the CDR3 is TGTGCCAGCAGCGTAGTATTAGGGACAGGGGCCGGGGAGCTGTTTTTT. This codes for CASSVVLGTGAGELFF.

The V gene is TRBV19, the J gene TRBJ1-5; tentatively, D is TRBD1 (6 bases). Between the trimmed V and J ends, which lost 6 bases and 0 bases, there was a span of 15 bases. This CDR3 contains 16 residues. CDR1 LNHDA and CDR2 SQIVND come from the germline V gene (reference sequence). The CDR3 here is CASSLQTGYSNQPQHF. Here the CDR3 DNA reads TGTGCCAGTAGCCTACAGACAGGCTATAGCAATCAGCCCCAGCATTTT.

The V and J genes are TRBV10-2 and TRBJ2-5; possible D gene TRBD2, 6 bases. The CDR3 is 13 amino acids. The germline gives CDR1 WSHSY, CDR2 SAAADI. The ends were cut back, 7 bases at V and 4 bases at J, with 13 bases in the middle. CDR3 sequence reads: CASTGRVGETQYF. In DNA, the CDR3 is TGCGCCAGCACCGGGAGAGTGGGAGAGACCCAGTACTTC.

V and J are TRBV5-1 and TRBJ2-1; a weak D match, TRBD1 (6 bases). The CDR3 is 21 amino acids. Trimming pared 0 bases from V and 0 bases from J, leaving 25 bases between. Germline CDR1 SGHRS, CDR2 YFSETQ. The CDR3 DNA reads as TGCGCCAGCAGCTTGGCAGGGGCCCAAACACCCCTCGATTCCTCCTACAATGAGCAGTTCTTC. It translates to CASSLAGAQTPLDSSYNEQFF.

The chain uses TRBV6-1 and TRBJ2-2; tentatively, D is TRBD1 (5 bases). V was clipped by 5 bases and J by 8 bases, with 9 bases between them. CDR3 length equals 12 residues. Germline V gives CDR1 MNHNS, CDR2 SASEGT. CDR3 sequence: CASSHQGGELFF. In nucleotides, the CDR3 is TGTGCCAGCAGTCACCAGGGAGGGGAGCTGTTTTTT.

The V call is TRBV21-1, the J call TRBJ1-2; TRBD1 is taken as the D call from the table, unchecked against the DNA. TRBV21-1 is deemed a pseudogene. The CDR3 covers 19 residues. CDR3 DNA sequence: TGTGCCAGCAGCAAAGGAGGAGACAGTATATGGGCTGGCCACTATGGCTACACCTTC. Amino acids: CASSKGGDSIWAGHYGYTF.

The gene calls are TRBV19 and TRBJ1-1, with 8 bases matching TRBD1. In germline, CDR1 is LNHDA, CDR2 SQIVND (reference sequence). The V segment lost 8 bases and the J segment 1 base; nucleotides outside the gene matches: 9. The CDR3 runs to 15 residues. The CDR3 loop is CASSPRGLPNTEAFF. Here the CDR3 DNA reads TGTGCCAGTTCGCCCAGGGGGCTTCCGAACACTGAAGCTTTCTTT.

This chain uses TRBV18 with TRBJ1-1; no reliable D call. V was trimmed by 6 bases and J by 0 bases, leaving 8 bases between them. This CDR3 spans 13 amino acids. Germline V gene sequence: CDR1 KGHSH, CDR2 LQKENI. The CDR3 DNA is TGTGCCAGCTCGTCCGAGATGAACACTGAAGCTTTCTTT. Translating gives CASSSEMNTEAFF.

The chain's CDR3 is CASSENRTGNTYEQYV. Written as DNA, the CDR3 is TGCGCCAGCAGTGAGAATCGGACAGGGAATACCTACGAGCAGTACGTC. V usage is TRBV10-1 and J usage is TRBJ2-7; 8 positions match TRBD1. The CDR3 totals 16 residues. Germline V gives CDR1 WNHNN, CDR2 SYGVQD (reference sequence). The junction had 8 bases not matched to a gene; V was cut back by 2 bases and J by 2 bases.

This chain joins TRBV30 and TRBJ2-5; D unresolved. V was cut by 0 bases and J by 1 base, with 12 bases left in between. The CDR3 extends over 15 amino acids. Germline V CDR1 and CDR2: GTSNPN, SVGIG (reference sequence). CDR3: CAWSVTLGPQETQYF. The CDR3 nucleotides are TGTGCCTGGAGTGTGACTCTAGGCCCCCAAGAGACCCAGTACTTC.

This chain connects TRBV10-2 to TRBJ2-3, with 9 bases matching TRBD2. From germline, CDR1 is WSHSY and CDR2 SAAADI. The CDR3 sequence is 14 residues long. V shed 4 bases, J shed 4 bases, and the junction held 3 bases outside the gene matches. DNA of the CDR3: TGCGCCAGCAGTGTGGCGGGAGGGGCAGATACGCAGTATTTT. As protein: CASSVAGGADTQYF.

CDR3 DNA: TGTGCCAGCAGCTTAGCCCGGACAGGGATCAACACTGAAGCTTTCTTT. Amino acid sequence: CASSLARTGINTEAFF. V gene TRBV7-2 combines with J gene TRBJ1-1, with TRBD1 matching over 8 bases. Trimming at V came to 0 bases and at J to 2 bases, leaving 5 bases not matched to a gene. The CDR3 runs to 16 residues. Looked up from germline, CDR1 is SGHTA and CDR2 is FQGNSA.

The chain carries TRBV19 and TRBJ2-3; 8 positions match TRBD1. This CDR3 comprises 15 residues. Trimming took 3 bases from V and 1 from J; bases not matched to a gene: 3. Germline CDR1 is LNHDA and CDR2 is SQIVND (reference sequence). CDR3 in amino acids: CASSITTGGTDTQYF. The CDR3 DNA reads TGTGCCAGTAGTATTACGACAGGGGGCACAGATACGCAGTATTTT.

The chain couples TRBV5-1 to TRBJ1-4; D is undetermined. The CDR3 sequence is 13 residues long. Germline loops: CDR1 SGHRS, CDR2 YFSETQ. Trimming removed 7 bases from V and 8 bases from J, with 15 bases in between. CDR3 protein: CASSPEAEEKLFF. CDR3 coding DNA: TGCGCCAGCTCCCCAGAGGCGGAGGAAAAACTGTTTTTT. Full variable domain (remainder filled in from reference TRBV5-1 and TRBJ1-4): KAGVTQTPRYLIKTRGQQVTLSCSPISGHRSVSWYQQTPGQGLQFLFEYFSETQRNKGNFPGRFSGRQFSNSRSEMNVSTLELGDSALYLCASSPEAEEKLFFGSGTQLSVL.

In its sample, this clone was seen a few times. This sequence joins TRBV11-1 and TRBJ2-5; weak D call: TRBD1 (5 bases). The CDR3 sequence is 16 residues long. CDR1 is SGHAT and CDR2 is FQDESV in the germline V gene (reference sequence). Trimming took 5 bases from V and 1 from J, leaving 17 bases between them. The CDR3 DNA follows: TGTGCCAGCAGCCTAGACAGCCACTCATCCCAAGAGACCCAGTACTTC. This sequence encodes CASSLDSHSSQETQYF.

The chain employs TRBV5-6 and TRBJ2-5; tentatively, D is TRBD1 (7 bases). The germline gives CDR1 SGHDT, CDR2 YYEEEE. V shed 1 base and J shed 5 bases, with 15 bases lying between them. The CDR3 is 15 residues long. CDR3 in DNA: TGTGCCAGCAGCTTGTTAGGAGGGGGCAGGGAGACCCAGTACTTC. This codes for CASSLLGGGRETQYF.